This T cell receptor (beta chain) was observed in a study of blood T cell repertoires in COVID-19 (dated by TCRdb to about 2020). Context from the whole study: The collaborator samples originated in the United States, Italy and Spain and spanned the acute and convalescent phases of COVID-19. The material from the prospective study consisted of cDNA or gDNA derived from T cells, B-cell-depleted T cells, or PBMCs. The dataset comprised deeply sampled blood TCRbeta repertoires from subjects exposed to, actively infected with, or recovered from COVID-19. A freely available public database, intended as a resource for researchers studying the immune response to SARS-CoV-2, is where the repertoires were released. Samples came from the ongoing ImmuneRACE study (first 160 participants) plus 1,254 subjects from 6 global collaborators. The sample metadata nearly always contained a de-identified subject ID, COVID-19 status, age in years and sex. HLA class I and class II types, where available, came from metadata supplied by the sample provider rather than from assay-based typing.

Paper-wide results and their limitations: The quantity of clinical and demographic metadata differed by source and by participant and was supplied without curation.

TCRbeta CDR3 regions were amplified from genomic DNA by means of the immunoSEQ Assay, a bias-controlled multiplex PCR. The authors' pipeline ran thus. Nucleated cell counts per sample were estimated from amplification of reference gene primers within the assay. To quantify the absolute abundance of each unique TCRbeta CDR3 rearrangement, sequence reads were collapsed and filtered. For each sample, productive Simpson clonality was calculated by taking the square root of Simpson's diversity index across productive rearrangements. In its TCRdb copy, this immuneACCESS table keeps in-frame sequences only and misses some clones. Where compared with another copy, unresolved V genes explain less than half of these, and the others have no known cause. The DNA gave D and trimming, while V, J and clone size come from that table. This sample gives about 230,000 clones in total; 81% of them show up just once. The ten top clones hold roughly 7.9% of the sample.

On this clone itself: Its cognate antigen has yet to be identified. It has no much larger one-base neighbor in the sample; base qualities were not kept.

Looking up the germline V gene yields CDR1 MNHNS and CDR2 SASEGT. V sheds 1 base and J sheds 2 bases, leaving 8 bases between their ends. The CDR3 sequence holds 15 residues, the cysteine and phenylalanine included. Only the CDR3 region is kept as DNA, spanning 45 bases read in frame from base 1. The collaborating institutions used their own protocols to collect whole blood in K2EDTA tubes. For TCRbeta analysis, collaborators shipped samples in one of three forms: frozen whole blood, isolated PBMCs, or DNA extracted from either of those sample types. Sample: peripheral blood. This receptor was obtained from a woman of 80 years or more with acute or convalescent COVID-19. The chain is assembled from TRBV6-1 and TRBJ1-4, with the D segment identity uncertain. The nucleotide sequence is TGTGCCAGCAGTGAAGTAACGGGTACTAATGAAAAACTGTTTTTT. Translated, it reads CASSEVTGTNEKLFF.